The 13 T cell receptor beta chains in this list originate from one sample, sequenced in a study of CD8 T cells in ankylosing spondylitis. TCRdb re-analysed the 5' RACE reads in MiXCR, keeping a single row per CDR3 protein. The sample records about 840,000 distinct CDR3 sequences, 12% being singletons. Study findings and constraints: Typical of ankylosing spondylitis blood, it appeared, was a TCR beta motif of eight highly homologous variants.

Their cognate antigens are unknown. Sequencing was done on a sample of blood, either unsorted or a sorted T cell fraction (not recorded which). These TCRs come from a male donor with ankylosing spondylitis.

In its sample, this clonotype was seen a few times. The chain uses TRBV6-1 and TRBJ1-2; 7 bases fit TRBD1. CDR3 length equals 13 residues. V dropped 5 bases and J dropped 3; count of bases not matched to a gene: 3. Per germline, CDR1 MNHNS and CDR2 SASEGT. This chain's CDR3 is CASSRRGHYGYTF. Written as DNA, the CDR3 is TGTGCCAGCAGTAGAAGGGGGCACTATGGCTACACCTTC.

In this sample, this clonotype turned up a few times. The CDR3 DNA sequence: TGTGCCAGCAGTTACAGAGGGGCCGGGGGAGATACGCAGTATTTT. Translation gives CASSYRGAGGDTQYF. V usage is TRBV6-5 and J usage is TRBJ2-3; TRBD2 is a possible D gene (6 bases). Germline CDR1 reads MNHEY; CDR2 reads SVGAGI. Trimming stripped 2 bases from V and 5 bases from J, with 14 bases between. The CDR3 is 15 amino acids.

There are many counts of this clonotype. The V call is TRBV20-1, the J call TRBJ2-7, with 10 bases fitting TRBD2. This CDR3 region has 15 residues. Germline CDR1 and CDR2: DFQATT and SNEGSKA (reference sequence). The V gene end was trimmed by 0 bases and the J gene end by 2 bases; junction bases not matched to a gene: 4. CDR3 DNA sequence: TGCAGTGCTAGAGATCCACTAGCGGGACCCTACGAGCAGTACTTC. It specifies CSARDPLAGPYEQYF.

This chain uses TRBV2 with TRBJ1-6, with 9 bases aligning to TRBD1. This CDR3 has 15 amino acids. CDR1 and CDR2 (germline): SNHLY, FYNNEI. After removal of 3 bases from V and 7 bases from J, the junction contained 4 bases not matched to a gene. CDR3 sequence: CASSDTGGSNSPLHF. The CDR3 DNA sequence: TGTGCCAGCAGTGATACAGGGGGCTCGAATTCACCCCTCCACTTT.

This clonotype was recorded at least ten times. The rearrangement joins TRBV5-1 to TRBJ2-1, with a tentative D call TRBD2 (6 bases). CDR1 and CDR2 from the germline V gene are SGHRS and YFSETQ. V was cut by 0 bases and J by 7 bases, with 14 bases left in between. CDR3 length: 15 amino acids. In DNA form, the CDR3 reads TGCGCCAGCAGCTTGGGAACGGGAGTGCCGAATGAGCAGTTCTTC. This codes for CASSLGTGVPNEQFF.

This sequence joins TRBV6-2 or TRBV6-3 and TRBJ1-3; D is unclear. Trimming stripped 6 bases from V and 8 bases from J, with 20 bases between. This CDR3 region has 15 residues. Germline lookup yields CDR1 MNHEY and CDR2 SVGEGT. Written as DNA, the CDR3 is TGTGCCAGCAGCGACGTGGGCCGCCGTGAAGACACCATATATTTT. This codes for CASSDVGRREDTIYF.

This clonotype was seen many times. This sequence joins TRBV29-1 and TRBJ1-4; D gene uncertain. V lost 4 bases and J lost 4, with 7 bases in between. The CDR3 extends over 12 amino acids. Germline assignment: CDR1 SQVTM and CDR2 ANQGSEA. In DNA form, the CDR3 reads TGCAGCGTTGCCTCGAATAATGAAAAACTGTTTTTT. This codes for CSVASNNEKLFF. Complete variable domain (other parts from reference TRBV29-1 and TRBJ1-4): SAVISQKPSRDICQRGTSLTIQCQVDSQVTMMFWYRQQPGQSLTLIATANQGSEATYESGFVIDKFPISRPNLTFSTLTVSNMSPEDSSIYLCSVASNNEKLFFGSGTQLSVL.

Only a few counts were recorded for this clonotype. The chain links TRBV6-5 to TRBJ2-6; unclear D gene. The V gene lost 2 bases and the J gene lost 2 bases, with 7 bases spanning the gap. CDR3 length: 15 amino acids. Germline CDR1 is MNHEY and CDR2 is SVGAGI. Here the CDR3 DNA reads TGTGCCAGCAGTTACATAGGTACTGGGGCCAACGTCCTGACTTTC. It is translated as CASSYIGTGANVLTF.

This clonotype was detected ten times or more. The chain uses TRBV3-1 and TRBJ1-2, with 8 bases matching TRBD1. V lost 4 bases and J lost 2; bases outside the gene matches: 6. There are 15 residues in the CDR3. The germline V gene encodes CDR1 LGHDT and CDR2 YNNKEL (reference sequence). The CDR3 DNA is TGTGCCAGCAGCCCGGACAGGGTGGGCAACTATGGCTACACCTTC. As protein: CASSPDRVGNYGYTF.

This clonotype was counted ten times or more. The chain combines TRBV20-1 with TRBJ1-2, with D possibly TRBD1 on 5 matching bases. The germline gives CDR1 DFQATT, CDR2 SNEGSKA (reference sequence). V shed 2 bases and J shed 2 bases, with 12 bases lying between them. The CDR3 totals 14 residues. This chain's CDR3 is CSARPGAGNYGYTF. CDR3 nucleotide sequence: TGCAGTGCTAGACCCGGCGCAGGGAACTATGGCTACACCTTC.

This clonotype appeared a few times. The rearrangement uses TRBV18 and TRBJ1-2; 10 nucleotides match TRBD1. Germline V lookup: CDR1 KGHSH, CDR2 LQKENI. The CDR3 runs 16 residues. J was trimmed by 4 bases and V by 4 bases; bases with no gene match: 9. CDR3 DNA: TGTGCCAGCTCACTAACCGGGACAGGGGAATTCTATGGCTACACCTTC. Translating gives CASSLTGTGEFYGYTF.

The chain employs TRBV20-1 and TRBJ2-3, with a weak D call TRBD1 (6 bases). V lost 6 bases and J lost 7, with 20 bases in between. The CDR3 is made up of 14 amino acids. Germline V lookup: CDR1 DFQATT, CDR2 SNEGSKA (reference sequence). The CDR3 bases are TGCAGTGCCCCGATCATGGGGGCCTTTAATACGCAGTATTTT. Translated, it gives CSAPIMGAFNTQYF.

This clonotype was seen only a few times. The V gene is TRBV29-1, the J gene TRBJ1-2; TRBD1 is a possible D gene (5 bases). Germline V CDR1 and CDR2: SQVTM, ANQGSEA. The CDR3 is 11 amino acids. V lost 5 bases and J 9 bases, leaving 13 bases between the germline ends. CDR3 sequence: CSVWGSQRYTF. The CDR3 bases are TGCAGCGTTTGGGGCAGTCAACGCTACACCTTC.